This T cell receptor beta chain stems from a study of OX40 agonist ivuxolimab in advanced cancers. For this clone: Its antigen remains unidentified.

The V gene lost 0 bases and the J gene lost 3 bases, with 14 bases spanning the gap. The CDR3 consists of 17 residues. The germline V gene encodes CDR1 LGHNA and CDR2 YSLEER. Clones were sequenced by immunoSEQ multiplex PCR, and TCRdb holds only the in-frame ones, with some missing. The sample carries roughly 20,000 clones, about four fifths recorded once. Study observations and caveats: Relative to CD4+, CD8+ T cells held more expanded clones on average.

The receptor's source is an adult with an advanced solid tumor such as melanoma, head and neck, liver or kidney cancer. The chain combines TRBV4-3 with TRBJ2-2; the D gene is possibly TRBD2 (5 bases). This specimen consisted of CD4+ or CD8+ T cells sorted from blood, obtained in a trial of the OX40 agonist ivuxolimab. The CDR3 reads CASSQDIGWGDTGELFF. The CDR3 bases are TGCGCCAGCAGCCAAGATATAGGCTGGGGAGACACCGGGGAGCTGTTTTTT.